The entry below gives a single T cell receptor beta chain sequence along with its context. This sample was included in a study of T cells in Graves' hyperthyroidism and ophthalmopathy. The CDR3 consists of 14 residues. Deletions cut 8 bases from V and 0 bases from J, with 12 bases between. The germline V gene has CDR1 MNHEY and CDR2 SVGEGT. Amplified TCR beta CDR3 regions came from RNA transcripts. The HTBI primer set drove a first-round RT-PCR of the TCR CDR3. MiXCR, applied by TCRdb to the multiplex PCR reads, yields one record per CDR3 protein. Of about 480,000 distinct CDR3 sequences in the sample, around a fifth were seen once.

The clonotype was recovered from a woman in her 70s with Graves' ophthalmopathy. Sequencing was performed on blood. The V call is TRBV6-2 or TRBV6-3, the J call TRBJ2-3; D uncertain. DNA for the CDR3: TGTGCCAGCCGATTTGGTGCTAGCACAGATACGCAGTATTTT. Its translation is CASRFGASTDTQYF.